The present T cell receptor beta chain was sequenced within a study of control samples from healthy donors and cancer patients. Sequencing was performed with immunoSEQ multiplex PCR; in TCRdb, only in-frame clones are kept and a portion is missing. The data contain 110,000 to 150,000 clones, 75% to 95% of them singletons. The length of the CDR3 is 13 residues. The germline CDR1 and CDR2 sequences are SGHRS and YFSETQ. V lost 0 bases, J lost 6 bases, and 10 bases lay in between. The clonotype originates from a man between 18 and 35 years old in good health. The sequenced material came from blood. The rearrangement links TRBV5-1 to TRBJ2-7; D unclear. The CDR3 nucleotides are TGCGCCAGCAGCTTGGCCTCGTGGGGCGAGCAGTACTTC. It encodes CASSLASWGEQYF.